The clone carrying this TCR beta chain was observed many times. Its matching antigen is unknown. This sample stems from a study of T cells in Graves' hyperthyroidism and ophthalmopathy. Findings and caveats of the study: Appearing also in blood were most of the thyroid clonotypes expanded above 0.001. Prediction of ophthalmopathy progression came a median roughly 6.7 months pre-onset.

Researchers defined stable Graves' hyperthyroidism as no ophthalmopathy progression within 18 months. Recently diagnosed hyperthyroidism of less than 2 months' duration affected patients aged 18 to 65. Germline V gives CDR1 SGHAT, CDR2 FQNNGV. With 5 bases removed from V and 10 bases from J, the gap between germline ends came to 12 bases. The length of the CDR3 is 12 residues. What was amplified from RNA transcripts were TCR beta CDR3 regions. An initial round of RT-PCR targeting the TCR CDR3 relied on the HTBI primer set. TCRdb re-derived calls from the multiplex PCR reads in MiXCR, one entry per CDR3 protein. The sample includes around 350,000 distinct CDR3 sequences, roughly 13% of them seen just once.

The receptor's source is a young woman with Graves' hyperthyroidism. V and J are TRBV11-2 and TRBJ1-5, with D possibly being TRBD1 (5 bases). Sequences were obtained from blood. As DNA, the CDR3 is TGTGCCAGCAGCCAGGACCGGGGCCCCCAGCATTTT. Amino acids: CASSQDRGPQHF.